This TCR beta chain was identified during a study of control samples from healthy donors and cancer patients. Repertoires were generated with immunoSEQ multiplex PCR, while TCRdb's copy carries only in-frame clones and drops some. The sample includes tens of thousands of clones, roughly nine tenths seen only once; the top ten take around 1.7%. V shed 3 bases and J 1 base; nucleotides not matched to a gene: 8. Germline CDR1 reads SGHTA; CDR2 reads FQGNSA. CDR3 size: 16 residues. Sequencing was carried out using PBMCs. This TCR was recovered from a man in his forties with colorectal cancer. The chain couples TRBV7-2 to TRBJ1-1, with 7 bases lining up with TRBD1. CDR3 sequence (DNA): TGTGCCAGCAGCTTCAGGACAGGAAGGGGGAACACTGAAGCTTTCTTT. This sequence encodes CASSFRTGRGNTEAFF. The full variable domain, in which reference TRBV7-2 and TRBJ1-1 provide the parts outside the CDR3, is GAGVSQSPSNKVTEKGKDVELRCDPISGHTALYWYRQSLGQGLEFLIYFQGNSAPDKSGLPSDRFSAERTGGSVSTLTIQRTQQEDSAVYLCASSFRTGRGNTEAFFGQGTRLTVV.